These 27 T cell receptor beta chains were all obtained from the same sample, sequenced in a study of molecular identifiers for immune sequencing clone quantification (dated by TCRdb to about 2018). Libraries came from PCR. Reads for this sample came from an Illumina HiSeq 4000. TCRdb handled the public reads itself, with Q25 trimming in fastp and clone calling in MiXCR, and kept productive beta chains. Each entry merges the rows of one CDR3 protein and shows their most common DNA and genes. The sample table shows fewer than 25,000 distinct CDR3 sequences, and about 15% are seen once. Roughly 1% of the sample goes to the ten largest clones. The specimen was naive CD8+ T cells from blood, with Jurkat cell RNA spiked in. The cell subset or site label corresponds to: FACS-sorted CD8+CD4-CCR7+CD45RA+ naive T cells. The source is a human donor in good health. Some libraries in this study had Jurkat cell RNA spiked in.

This clonotype has more than one count but fewer than ten. The CDR3 coding sequence is TGTGCCAGCAGTTACGGGCCAGGTGGGGATGAAAAACTGTTTTTT. This sequence encodes CASSYGPGGDEKLFF. The chain joins TRBV6-5 to TRBJ1-4; no clear D. The V end lost 2 bases, the J end lost 6 bases, and 13 bases lay between the germline ends. The CDR3 loop spans 15 amino acids. Germline CDR1 reads MNHEY; CDR2 reads SVGAGI.

Details on this clonotype: A much larger clone lies a single base off, so this may be a read error. The chain recombines TRBV27 with TRBJ1-2; D is perhaps TRBD1 (5 bases). This CDR3 has 13 amino acids. Germline values: CDR1 MNHEY, CDR2 SMNVEV (reference sequence). Written as DNA, the CDR3 is TGTGCCAGCAGTTTGGACAAATTCTATGGCTGCACCTTC. Residues: CASSLDKFYGCTF.

To note about this clonotype: A much larger clone differs by one base, so this may be a read error. The rearrangement uses TRBV11-2 and TRBJ2-1; D gene uncertain. Germline-derived CDR1 and CDR2 are SGHAT and FQNNGV. The CDR3 runs to 12 residues. In DNA, the CDR3 is TGTGCCAGCAGCTCCCGACCCAATGAGCCGTTCTTC. It specifies CASSSRPNEPFF.

This clonotype showed up many times. The rearrangement links TRBV11-2 to TRBJ2-3; D unclear. The CDR3 contains 14 residues. Per germline, CDR1 SGHAT and CDR2 FQNNGV. The V end was cut by 1 base, the J end by 6 bases, with 11 bases between. The chain's CDR3 is CASSLVVSSDTQYF. The CDR3 DNA reads TGTGCCAGCAGCTTAGTTGTCAGTTCGGATACGCAGTATTTT.

Many counts were recorded for this clonotype. The chain combines TRBV15 with TRBJ2-7; TRBD1 matches 9 bases. The CDR3 loop spans 17 amino acids. The trim removed 0 bases at V and 7 bases at J, leaving 13 bases unmatched. Germline values: CDR1 LNHNV, CDR2 YYDKDF (reference sequence). CDR3 protein: CATSRDSPGQGLWEQYF. The CDR3 DNA sequence: TGTGCCACCAGCAGAGATTCCCCGGGACAGGGATTATGGGAGCAGTACTTC.

The chain uses TRBV4-1 and TRBJ2-3; 8 positions agree with TRBD2. The ends lost 4 bases at V and 1 base at J; junction bases unmatched: 10. CDR1 and CDR2 from the germline V gene are MGHRA and YSYEKL. The length of the CDR3 is 17 residues. CDR3 DNA sequence: TGCGCCAGCAGCCCCCTACTAGCGGATCTCCGCACAGATACGCAGTATTTT. Translating gives CASSPLLADLRTDTQYF.

A few counts support this clonotype. The V and J genes are TRBV11-2 and TRBJ1-5, with D unresolved. The CDR3 contains 14 residues. Germline V gene data show CDR1 as SGHAT and CDR2 as FQNNGV. V was pared by 1 base and J by 3 bases, with 7 bases between. CDR3 in amino acids: CASSLAALNQPQHF. The CDR3 DNA reads as TGTGCCAGCAGCTTAGCTGCCCTCAATCAGCCCCAGCATTTT.

This clonotype was counted ten times or more. The gene calls are TRBV7-9 and TRBJ2-5; 7 bases align to TRBD2. The length of the CDR3 is 16 residues. Trimming at V came to 3 bases and at J to 5 bases, leaving 12 bases not matched to a gene. Germline lookup yields CDR1 SEHNR and CDR2 FQNEAQ (reference sequence). CDR3 bases: TGTGCCAGCAGCTTCCCGACTAGCAAGAGCTCTGAGACCCAGTACTTC. Its translation: CASSFPTSKSSETQYF.

The chain is built from TRBV28 and TRBJ2-3, with 13 bases lining up with TRBD2. CDR1 MDHEN and CDR2 SYDVKM come from the germline V gene. This CDR3 is built from 17 residues. Trimming cost V 6 bases and J 2 bases; bases outside gene matches: 8. CDR3 in DNA: TGTGCCAGCAGCGCCAGAACTAGCGGGAGGGCCACAGATACGCAGTATTTT. It specifies CASSARTSGRATDTQYF.

With regard to this clonotype: Since a much larger clone is just one base distant, this may be a read error. The CDR3 does not end in the conserved phenylalanine or tryptophan, so this is likely a read error. The chain carries TRBV6-5 and TRBJ2-3; possibly TRBD1 for D (5 bases). The CDR3 covers 14 residues. Trimming left V 2 bases short and J 2 bases short, with 8 bases between. In germline, CDR1 is MNHEY, CDR2 SVGAGI. The CDR3 protein is CASSYGANTDTQYS. The CDR3, as DNA: TGTGCCAGCAGTTACGGGGCGAACACAGATACGCAGTATTCT.

The table lists this clonotype with many counts. The J gene is TRBJ1-5, the V gene TRBV27, with no clear D. In germline, CDR1 is MNHEY, CDR2 SMNVEV (reference sequence). Trimming shortened V by 1 base and J by 4 bases, and 8 bases separated the two germline ends. This CDR3 has 14 residues. As DNA, the CDR3 is TGTGCCAGCAGTTTATTGGCAGGAAATCAGCCCCAGCATTTT. Its translation: CASSLLAGNQPQHF.

This clonotype counts as medium-sized. This rearrangement joins TRBV29-1 to TRBJ2-7; perhaps D is TRBD1 or TRBD2 (5 bases each). Deletions cut 6 bases from V and 6 bases from J, with 21 bases between. There are 14 residues in the CDR3. Per germline, CDR1 SQVTM and CDR2 ANQGSEA. Here the CDR3 DNA reads TGCAGCGTCGAGCAGACCGGGACCCCCTCCGAGCAGTACTTC. Translation: CSVEQTGTPSEQYF.

This clonotype was detected many times. V gene TRBV19 combines with J gene TRBJ2-5; TRBD1 matches at 9 bases. The germline CDR1 and CDR2 sequences are LNHDA and SQIVND (reference sequence). This CDR3 region has 14 residues. V dropped 9 bases and J dropped 2; count of bases not matched to a gene: 7. As DNA, the CDR3 is TGTGCCAGCAGACAGGGGGTCACTCAAGAGACCCAGTACTTC. This codes for CASRQGVTQETQYF. The entire variable domain, with the rest obtained from reference TRBV19 and TRBJ2-5, is as follows: DGGITQSPKYLFRKEGQNVTLSCEQNLNHDAMYWYRQDPGQGLRLIYYSQIVNDFQKGDIAEGYSVSREKKESFPLTVTSAQKNPTAFYLCASRQGVTQETQYFGPGTRLLVL.

Many counts were recorded for this clonotype. CDR3 coding DNA: TGTGCCAGCAGCGCCGCCGAGACCCAGTACTTC. Its translation: CASSAAETQYF. This chain connects TRBV7-8 to TRBJ2-5; D uncertain. The CDR3 contains 11 residues. V gave up 5 bases and J gave up 5 bases, with 6 bases separating them. Germline loops: CDR1 SGHVS, CDR2 FQNEAQ. The full variable domain, with the rest looked up from reference TRBV7-8 and TRBJ2-5, is GAGVSQSPRYKVAKRGQDVALRCDPISGHVSLFWYQQALGQGPEFLTYFQNEAQLDKSGLPSDRFFAERPEGSVSTLKIQRTQQEDSAVYLCASSAAETQYFGPGTRLLVL.

As to this clonotype: This may come from a read error, since a much larger clone is one base off. The J gene is TRBJ2-3, the V gene TRBV2; D remains ambiguous. Germline values: CDR1 SNHLY, CDR2 FYNNEI. This CDR3 region has 13 residues. V was clipped by 8 bases and J by 6 bases, with 15 bases between them. This CDR3 reads CASGPLSSDTQYF. The CDR3 DNA is TGTGCCAGCGGTCCACTTTCGTCGGATACGCAGTATTTT.

The sample holds many counts of this clonotype. The chain has TRBV3-1 and TRBJ1-1; D unclear. V lost 3 bases and J 0 bases, leaving 5 bases between the germline ends. CDR1 is LGHDT, CDR2 YNNKEL, per germline (reference sequence). This CDR3 has 13 residues. Here the CDR3 reads CASSHPMNTEAFF. In nucleotides, the CDR3 is TGTGCCAGCAGCCACCCGATGAACACTGAAGCTTTCTTT.

This clonotype was recorded many times. V is TRBV12-3 or TRBV12-4 and J is TRBJ1-5; the match to TRBD1 covers 9 bases. Unmatched junction bases numbered 5, after V lost 5 bases and J lost 3 bases. The CDR3 is 15 amino acids. The CDR3 bases are TGTGCCAGCAGTCCTGGACAGGGGCCCAATCAGCCCCAGCATTTT. This sequence encodes CASSPGQGPNQPQHF.

For the CDR3, the DNA is TGTGCCAGCAGCCCGCTAGAGGAGACCCAGTACTTC. Amino acids: CASSPLEETQYF. The genes are TRBV7-3 and TRBJ2-5; D is unclear. The V gene's germline CDR1 is SGHTA and CDR2 FQGTGA. The CDR3 consists of 12 residues. Trimming removed 5 bases at V and 5 bases at J, with 9 bases between.

This clonotype was seen many times. This rearrangement joins TRBV2 to TRBJ2-2, with D unclear. Looked up from germline, CDR1 is SNHLY and CDR2 is FYNNEI. Trimming shortened V by 4 bases and J by 5 bases, and 5 bases separated the two germline ends. The CDR3 contains 12 residues. CDR3 DNA: TGTGCCAGCAGTGCGGAGACCGGGGAGCTGTTTTTT. This codes for CASSAETGELFF.

Ten or more counts support this clonotype. The chain combines TRBV4-3 with TRBJ2-7, with D perhaps given as TRBD1 or TRBD2 (6 bases each). Germline V gene lookup returns CDR1 LGHNA and CDR2 YSLEER. This CDR3 is 16 amino acids long. Trimming took off 4 bases at V and 6 bases at J, with 22 bases between the two ends. CDR3 loop: CASSPSRGGSGIEQYF. In DNA form, the CDR3 reads TGCGCCAGCAGCCCCTCCCGAGGGGGGTCGGGAATCGAGCAGTACTTC.

This clonotype is judged medium-sized. The genes are TRBV20-1 and TRBJ2-6, with 7 positions matching TRBD1. V was pared by 0 bases and J by 4 bases, with 12 bases of the junction left unmatched. The CDR3 runs 18 residues. Germline V CDR1 and CDR2: DFQATT, SNEGSKA (reference sequence). The CDR3 loop is CSARDSGRGTTGANVLTF. In DNA form, the CDR3 reads TGCAGTGCTAGAGATTCTGGCAGGGGGACGACAGGGGCCAACGTCCTGACTTTC.

This sequence joins TRBV7-9 and TRBJ2-7, with 7 bases matching TRBD1. Trimming at V came to 1 base and at J to 0 bases, leaving 12 bases not matched to a gene. Germline V CDR1 and CDR2: SEHNR, FQNEAQ (reference sequence). The CDR3 has 18 amino acids. The CDR3 here is CASSLGVGKTGISYEQYF. CDR3 nucleotide sequence: TGTGCCAGCAGCTTAGGTGTGGGAAAGACAGGGATCTCCTACGAGCAGTACTTC.

In its sample, this clonotype was seen many times. The V gene is TRBV9, the J gene TRBJ2-5; perhaps TRBD2 as D (6 bases). The CDR3 covers 15 residues. The ends were cut back, 3 bases at V and 5 bases at J, with 17 bases in the middle. Germline loops: CDR1 SGDLS, CDR2 YYNGEE. CDR3 coding DNA: TGTGCCAGCAGCGCCGAGGGACTCCGCGGGGAGACCCAGTACTTC. This translates into CASSAEGLRGETQYF.

This clonotype occurred many times. V and J are TRBV19 and TRBJ1-5; possible D gene TRBD1, 6 bases. This CDR3 contains 16 residues. Deletions cut 2 bases from V and 3 bases from J, with 14 bases between. Germline CDR1 and CDR2: LNHDA and SQIVND (reference sequence). The CDR3 loop reads CASSIPRGLANQPQHF. The DNA for the CDR3 is TGTGCCAGTAGTATACCCCGGGGGCTAGCCAATCAGCCCCAGCATTTT.

This clonotype was detected once. This may be a read error, as it is one base from a much larger clone. The chain employs TRBV6-1 and TRBJ2-5; 10 nucleotides agree with TRBD1. This CDR3 is built from 15 residues. V was pared by 8 bases and J by 9 bases, with 15 bases of the junction left unmatched. CDR1 and CDR2 from the germline V gene are MNHNS and SASEGT. CDR3 region: CASEGTGDFGEAQYF. Here the CDR3 DNA reads TGTGCCAGCGAAGGGACAGGGGATTTTGGCGAGGCCCAGTACTTC.

This clonotype appeared many times. This chain connects TRBV7-9 to TRBJ2-7, with unresolved D. Germline V gene lookup returns CDR1 SEHNR and CDR2 FQNEAQ (reference sequence). V dropped 5 bases and J dropped 6 bases, with 8 bases sitting between them. CDR3 size: 11 residues. The CDR3 nucleotides are TGTGCCAGCAGCGTACAATCCGAGCAGTACTTC. Translated, it gives CASSVQSEQYF.

This clonotype was found a few times. This chain joins TRBV4-1 and TRBJ1-2; TRBD1 aligns across 7 bases. V dropped 0 bases and J dropped 10; count of bases not matched to a gene: 8. The CDR3 consists of 14 residues. The germline CDR1 and CDR2 sequences are MGHRA and YSYEKL. This CDR3 reads CASSQETGNCDYTF. CDR3 bases: TGCGCCAGCAGCCAAGAGACAGGGAACTGTGACTACACCTTC.